The 11 T cell receptor beta chains below come from one sample, sequenced in a study of CD8+ T cells in alopecia areata. Extracted from the samples, RNA was reverse transcribed into cDNA to serve as the sequencing template. Some clones are missing from TCRdb's copy, which holds only in-frame ones; the method was immunoSEQ multiplex PCR. The table includes hundreds of thousands of clones, 67% detected once. The sample here was CD4+ T cells sorted from blood, taken at week 0. The receptors were gathered from a human donor with alopecia areata.

The chain uses TRBV9 and TRBJ2-7; D uncertain. The V and J ends lost 1 base and 0 bases respectively, with 11 bases between them. The CDR3 consists of 15 residues. In germline, CDR1 is SGDLS, CDR2 YYNGEE. CDR3 DNA: TGTGCCAGCAGCGTAACGTCACTAAGCTCCTACGAGCAGTACTTC. This gives the protein CASSVTSLSSYEQYF.

V is TRBV11-2 and J is TRBJ2-7; possible D gene TRBD2, 6 bases. The CDR3 has 13 residues. The germline V gene has CDR1 SGHAT and CDR2 FQNNGV. The germline V and J ends were trimmed by 5 bases and 5 bases, with 13 bases remaining between them. The CDR3 here is CASSRTGVHEQYF. The CDR3 DNA follows: TGTGCCAGCAGCCGGACGGGGGTCCACGAGCAGTACTTC.

The chain employs TRBV29-1 and TRBJ1-2, with 7 bases matching TRBD1. CDR1 and CDR2 (germline): SQVTM, ANQGSEA. The trim removed 5 bases at V and 4 bases at J, leaving 7 bases unmatched. The CDR3 has 13 amino acids. CDR3 sequence reads: CSVYQGQIYGYTF. The CDR3, as DNA: TGCAGCGTTTACCAGGGACAGATCTATGGCTACACCTTC. The variable domain in full, completed from reference TRBV29-1 and TRBJ1-2, reads SAVISQKPSRDICQRGTSLTIQCQVDSQVTMMFWYRQQPGQSLTLIATANQGSEATYESGFVIDKFPISRPNLTFSTLTVSNMSPEDSSIYLCSVYQGQIYGYTFGSGTRLTVV.

CDR3 in DNA: TGTGCCTGGGGTCAGGATAGCAATCAGCCCCAGCATTTT. Its translation is CAWGQDSNQPQHF. The chain employs TRBV30 and TRBJ1-5; D remains unclear. The CDR3 runs 13 residues. V was trimmed by 5 bases and J by 0 bases, leaving 8 bases between them. In germline, CDR1 is GTSNPN, CDR2 SVGIG (reference sequence).

The chain carries TRBV4-2 and TRBJ2-5; maybe TRBD2 (5 bases). Germline lookup yields CDR1 LGHNA and CDR2 YNFKEQ. Trimming stripped 2 bases from V and 5 bases from J, with 21 bases between. The CDR3 is 17 residues long. The CDR3 coding sequence is TGTGCCAGCAGCCAACAACGACTTACTCGTACGGGGGAGACCCAGTACTTC. Its protein is CASSQQRLTRTGETQYF.

Only a few counts were recorded for this clone. This sequence joins TRBV29-1 and TRBJ2-5; D unresolved. Per the germline V gene, CDR1 is SQVTM and CDR2 is ANQGSEA. The CDR3 extends over 10 amino acids. Trimming pared 6 bases from V and 5 bases from J, leaving 7 bases between. CDR3 loop: CSVLRETQYF. Written as DNA, the CDR3 is TGCAGCGTCCTTAGGGAGACCCAGTACTTC.

This clone has at least ten counts. The chain has TRBV4-1 and TRBJ1-1, with 7 bases matching TRBD1. The trim removed 1 base at V and 5 bases at J, leaving 7 bases unmatched. CDR1 and CDR2 from the germline V gene are MGHRA and YSYEKL. This CDR3 has 15 residues. DNA of the CDR3: TGCGCCAGCAGCCAAGCCCACAGGGGACGGACTGAAGCTTTCTTT. It translates to CASSQAHRGRTEAFF.

This chain uses TRBV30 with TRBJ2-7; 8 bases agree with TRBD1. Germline V CDR1 and CDR2: GTSNPN, SVGIG (reference sequence). The CDR3 consists of 13 residues. The ends lost 4 bases at V and 6 bases at J; junction bases unmatched: 8. The CDR3 DNA sequence: TGTGCCTGGACCGGACAGGGAGGTCCCGAGCAGTACTTC. It codes for CAWTGQGGPEQYF.

The chain combines TRBV5-6 with TRBJ1-5; a weak D match, TRBD1 (6 bases). V lost 4 bases, J lost 3 bases, and 17 bases lay in between. Germline V gene data show CDR1 as SGHDT and CDR2 as YYEEEE. This CDR3 is 16 amino acids long. DNA for the CDR3: TGTGCCAGCAGCGTTACCGGGACACTATACAATCAGCCCCAGCATTTT. Translated, it gives CASSVTGTLYNQPQHF. The variable domain in full, completed from reference TRBV5-6 and TRBJ1-5, reads DAGVTQSPTHLIKTRGQQVTLRCSPKSGHDTVSWYQQALGQGPQFIFQYYEEEERQRGNFPDRFSGHQFPNYSSELNVNALLLGDSALYLCASSVTGTLYNQPQHFGDGTRLSIL.

This chain joins TRBV2 and TRBJ1-3; D gene ambiguous. The CDR3 totals 10 residues. V was trimmed by 7 bases and J by 7 bases, leaving 5 bases between them. Germline CDR1 reads SNHLY; CDR2 reads FYNNEI. The CDR3 is CASTGNTIYF. The DNA of the CDR3 is TGTGCCAGCACGGGCAACACCATATATTTT.

The V gene is TRBV7-2, the J gene TRBJ1-2, with no clear D. Between the trimmed V and J ends, which lost 0 bases and 3 bases, there was a span of 8 bases. The CDR3 contains 14 residues. Germline V gives CDR1 SGHTA, CDR2 FQGNSA. For the CDR3, the DNA is TGTGCCAGCAGCTTAGCGGTGGCTGACTATGGCTACACCTTC. This gives the protein CASSLAVADYGYTF.